This TCR beta chain was recorded in a study of blood T cells in healthy people across ages. Study-wide results and caveats: With age, beta diversity per million T cells declined roughly linearly, significantly by approximately 40.

The CDR3 totals 14 residues. Trimming shortened V by 1 base and J by 1 base, and 10 bases separated the two germline ends. Germline loops: CDR1 GTSNPN, CDR2 SVGIG (reference sequence). The use of a sample-barcoded 5' primer and a J-beta primer mix characterized a second PCR of about 7 to 12 cycles. Using its own MiXCR run on the 5' RACE reads, TCRdb lists one record per CDR3 protein. The table shows approximately 1.5 million distinct CDR3 sequences, with roughly 43% occurring only once. Of note for this clonotype: Its antigen is unknown.

This TCR was recovered from a woman under 30 in good health. Specimen: blood. The chain links TRBV30 to TRBJ2-5; no firm D call. CDR3 nucleotides: TGTGCCTGGAGTGAGGGTGGATTCCAAGAGACCCAGTACTTC. The encoded protein is CAWSEGGFQETQYF.